One sample yielded the 27 T cell receptor beta chains listed below, sequenced in a study of human T cells and chemical hapten exposure. One entry per CDR3 protein results from TCRdb running MiXCR on the RACE reads. Here the sample spans some 65,000 distinct CDR3 sequences, around 6.1% being singletons. The time point is: healthy volunteer bleed at 6 weeks. Before extraction, the whole blood was not fractionated, and total RNA was taken from it. The sequenced sample consisted of whole blood. Source of these receptors: a female donor in good health. Some clones in this sample may be carry-over from other donors' samples.

The chain is built from TRBV28 and TRBJ1-1; no firm D call. With 7 bases removed from V and 3 bases from J, the gap between germline ends came to 15 bases. Germline V lookup: CDR1 MDHEN, CDR2 SYDVKM. The CDR3 consists of 14 residues. The CDR3 nucleotides read TGTGCCAGCACCATTCCAGGTTCTTACACTGAAGCTTTCTTT. Translation gives CASTIPGSYTEAFF.

This sequence joins TRBV29-1 and TRBJ2-1; TRBD2 aligns across 7 bases. The germline gives CDR1 SQVTM, CDR2 ANQGSEA. This CDR3 region has 13 residues. The V and J ends lost 3 bases and 4 bases, in that order; junction bases with no gene match: 3. CDR3 protein: CSVEGTIYNEQFF. The DNA for the CDR3 is TGCAGCGTTGAGGGGACTATTTACAATGAGCAGTTCTTC.

This clonotype showed up many times. The chain recombines TRBV29-1 with TRBJ2-7, with a weak D call TRBD2 (5 bases). Deletions cut 1 base from V and 2 bases from J, with 6 bases between. The germline gives CDR1 SQVTM, CDR2 ANQGSEA. The CDR3 covers 12 residues. The CDR3 nucleotides are TGCAGCGTTGAAGGGGAGACCTACGAGCAGTACTTC. Translating it yields CSVEGETYEQYF.

This clonotype was counted many times. The chain couples TRBV20-1 to TRBJ1-6; 9 positions match TRBD1. The CDR3 covers 13 residues. In germline, CDR1 is DFQATT, CDR2 SNEGSKA (reference sequence). V shed 5 bases, J shed 6 bases, and the junction held 2 bases outside the gene matches. CDR3 sequence: CSAPGQGNSPLHF. DNA for the CDR3: TGCAGTGCTCCGGGACAGGGTAATTCACCCCTCCACTTT.

On this clonotype: A much larger clonotype is one base distant, so this may be a read error. The J gene is TRBJ1-2, the V gene TRBV4-2; D perhaps matches TRBD1 (5 bases). Per germline, CDR1 LGHNA and CDR2 YNFKEQ. This CDR3 comprises 16 residues. V lost 0 bases and J 10 bases, leaving 21 bases between the germline ends. This chain's CDR3 is CASSQDGQGNLFDYTF. In nucleotides, the CDR3 is TGTGCCAGCAGCCAAGATGGGCAGGGAAATTTATTTGACTACACCTTC.

In its sample, this clonotype was seen a few times. The chain employs TRBV27 and TRBJ1-2, with D tentatively TRBD1 (5 bases). CDR3 size: 14 residues. Germline V gene lookup returns CDR1 MNHEY and CDR2 SMNVEV (reference sequence). Deletions cut 5 bases from V and 3 bases from J, with 13 bases between. CDR3 in DNA: TGTGCCAGCAGTGCTGGGGACGGAGACTATGGCTACACCTTC. This encodes CASSAGDGDYGYTF.

This clonotype turned up a few times. V is TRBV4-1 and J is TRBJ2-5, with 7 bases matching TRBD1. Germline V CDR1 and CDR2: MGHRA, YSYEKL. J lost 1 base, V lost 6 bases, and 5 bases had no gene match. The CDR3 is made up of 14 amino acids. The CDR3 nucleotides are TGCGCCAGCAGTTACCGGGACAGCCAAGAGACCCAGTACTTC. It translates to CASSYRDSQETQYF.

This clonotype showed up many times. This rearrangement joins TRBV7-9 to TRBJ2-3; TRBD1 aligns across 8 bases. The ends lost 3 bases at V and 2 bases at J; junction bases unmatched: 7. CDR1 SEHNR and CDR2 FQNEAQ come from the germline V gene (reference sequence). This CDR3 has 16 amino acids. Here the CDR3 reads CASSFPDRVITDTQYF. Written as DNA, the CDR3 is TGTGCCAGCAGCTTCCCGGACAGGGTAATCACAGATACGCAGTATTTT.

This clonotype was observed many times. V usage is TRBV6-5 and J usage is TRBJ2-4; 8 bases map to TRBD1. The V gene end was trimmed by 7 bases and the J gene end by 0 bases; junction bases not matched to a gene: 5. The CDR3 covers 15 residues. Germline assignment: CDR1 MNHEY and CDR2 SVGAGI. CDR3 coding DNA: TGTGCCAGCAAAGACAGGGGACAAGCCAAAAACATTCAGTACTTC. This codes for CASKDRGQAKNIQYF.

This clonotype has at least ten counts. V and J are TRBV28 and TRBJ1-2, with 9 bases fitting TRBD1. V gave up 2 bases and J gave up 6 bases; unmatched junction bases: 4. Germline V gene sequence: CDR1 MDHEN, CDR2 SYDVKM. CDR3 size: 14 residues. CDR3 in DNA: TGTGCCAGCAGTTTACCGGGACAGGGAAATGGCTACACCTTC. This sequence encodes CASSLPGQGNGYTF.

This clonotype was found many times. V and J are TRBV3-1 and TRBJ1-4, with a possible D match to TRBD1 (6 bases). The CDR3 extends over 14 amino acids. Germline values: CDR1 LGHDT, CDR2 YNNKEL (reference sequence). DNA for the CDR3: TGTCTCCGTAACAGGGATCTCACTAATGAAAAACTGTTTTTT. This sequence encodes CLRNRDLTNEKLFF.

In its sample, this clonotype was seen many times. The CDR3 is CASSPGLAERYEQYF. CDR3 sequence (DNA): TGTGCCAGCAGCCCGGGACTAGCGGAAAGGTACGAGCAGTACTTC. The chain joins TRBV7-2 to TRBJ2-7; 11 bases are a match to TRBD2. The CDR3 consists of 15 residues. The trim removed 5 bases at V and 4 bases at J, leaving 7 bases unmatched. Germline-derived CDR1 and CDR2 are SGHTA and FQGNSA.

V and J are TRBV6-6 and TRBJ1-3; weak D call: TRBD1 (6 bases). The CDR3 covers 13 residues. V lost 5 bases and J lost 4, with 9 bases in between. Germline V gene sequence: CDR1 MNHNY, CDR2 SVGAGI (reference sequence). The CDR3 loop is CASSNREGNTIYF. In DNA form, the CDR3 reads TGTGCCAGCAGTAACAGGGAAGGAAACACCATATATTTT.

V usage is TRBV5-3 and J usage is TRBJ1-5; TRBD1 aligns across 7 bases. Being an ORF, TRBV5-3 has a function that is uncertain. Trimming took 5 bases from V and 2 from J; bases not matched to a gene: 4. The CDR3 is 14 residues long. CDR3: CARRSGQGNQPQHF. In DNA form, the CDR3 reads TGTGCCAGAAGATCCGGACAGGGCAATCAGCCCCAGCATTTT.

This clonotype was picked up many times. The chain links TRBV3-1 to TRBJ1-1; a weak D match, TRBD1 (6 bases). CDR3 length: 13 amino acids. CDR1 LGHDT and CDR2 YNNKEL come from the germline V gene (reference sequence). V dropped 3 bases and J dropped 2 bases, with 7 bases sitting between them. Here the CDR3 reads CASSHGGNTEAFF. The CDR3 DNA is TGTGCCAGCAGCCACGGGGGCAACACTGAAGCTTTCTTT.

In its sample, this clonotype was seen a few times. The chain has TRBV6-6 and TRBJ2-6, with 7 bases aligning to TRBD1. With V trimmed by 3 bases and J by 0 bases, 5 bases remained unmatched. This CDR3 contains 17 residues. Germline V gene sequence: CDR1 MNHNY, CDR2 SVGAGI (reference sequence). CDR3 region: CASSYWDRISGANVLTF. Written as DNA, the CDR3 is TGTGCCAGCAGTTATTGGGACAGAATCTCTGGGGCCAACGTCCTGACTTTC.

The sample holds many counts of this clonotype. The chain is built from TRBV10-3 and TRBJ1-2; D is possibly TRBD1 (5 bases). The V end was cut by 3 bases, the J end by 8 bases, with 16 bases between. CDR1 ENHRY and CDR2 SYGVKD come from the germline V gene. CDR3 length: 14 amino acids. The CDR3 region is CAISESRDLEGYTF. In DNA, the CDR3 is TGTGCCATCAGTGAAAGTAGGGACTTAGAAGGCTACACCTTC.

This clonotype was seen at least ten times. The chain joins TRBV12-3 or TRBV12-4 to TRBJ2-7; D possibly uses TRBD1 or TRBD2 (6 bases each). The CDR3 has 14 amino acids. The germline V and J ends were trimmed by 3 bases and 2 bases, with 11 bases remaining between them. The CDR3 nucleotides are TGTGCCAGCAGTTTCGCGGGACAAACCTACGAGCAGTACTTC. As protein: CASSFAGQTYEQYF.

The rearrangement uses TRBV24-1 and TRBJ2-6; 9 bases agree with TRBD1. J gave up 1 base and V 11 bases, and 5 bases lay outside the gene matches. The CDR3 extends over 15 amino acids. Looked up from germline, CDR1 is KGHDR and CDR2 is SFDVKD. The CDR3 coding sequence is TGTGCCATCCGGGACAGGGAATCTGGGGCCAACGTCCTGACTTTC. Its translation is CAIRDRESGANVLTF.

This clonotype has a count of ten or more. The rearrangement links TRBV7-9 to TRBJ2-7; 11 bases line up with TRBD1. The length of the CDR3 is 13 residues. CDR1 is SEHNR, CDR2 FQNEAQ, per germline (reference sequence). V was pared by 6 bases and J by 4 bases, with 2 bases of the junction left unmatched. The CDR3 DNA follows: TGTGCCAGCAGGGGGACAGGGGGGTACGAGCAGTACTTC. It codes for CASRGTGGYEQYF.

A single count supports this clonotype. The chain joins TRBV20-1 to TRBJ2-3; TRBD2 might be the D (6 bases). The germline V and J ends were trimmed by 4 bases and 2 bases, with 16 bases remaining between them. This CDR3 has 15 residues. Per the germline V gene, CDR1 is DFQATT and CDR2 is SNEGSKA (reference sequence). This CDR3 is CSAKAGQTITDTQYF. The CDR3 coding sequence is TGCAGTGCTAAAGCGGGCCAAACAATCACAGATACGCAGTATTTT.

In this sample, this clonotype turned up a few times. The chain's CDR3 is CASSQVGGRNEKLFF. CDR3 DNA sequence: TGCGCCAGCAGCCAAGTGGGGGGACGGAATGAAAAACTGTTTTTT. The chain employs TRBV4-1 and TRBJ1-4, with TRBD1 as a possible D gene (5 bases). In germline, CDR1 is MGHRA, CDR2 YSYEKL. CDR3 length: 15 amino acids. V lost 1 base and J lost 5, with 11 bases in between.

Only a few counts were recorded for this clonotype. The chain joins TRBV11-2 to TRBJ1-2, with 10 bases fitting TRBD1. V lost 7 bases, J lost 9 bases, and 11 bases stayed unmatched. In germline, CDR1 is SGHAT, CDR2 FQNNGV. CDR3 size: 14 residues. CDR3 in amino acids: CASNNDGTGASYTF. The CDR3 coding sequence is TGTGCCAGCAACAACGACGGGACAGGGGCGAGCTACACCTTC.

This clonotype showed up many times. The rearrangement uses TRBV20-1 and TRBJ2-3; D is undetermined. V shed 6 bases and J shed 0 bases, with 10 bases lying between them. The CDR3 covers 13 residues. Germline CDR1 is DFQATT and CDR2 is SNEGSKA (reference sequence). CDR3 sequence (DNA): TGCAGTGCCGGTTATCCCAGCACAGATACGCAGTATTTT. It codes for CSAGYPSTDTQYF.

In its sample, this clonotype ranks as medium-sized. The chain links TRBV5-1 to TRBJ2-1; a weak D match, TRBD2 (6 bases). CDR1 SGHRS and CDR2 YFSETQ come from the germline V gene. There are 15 residues in the CDR3. Trimming removed 7 bases at V and 6 bases at J, with 20 bases between. CDR3 nucleotide sequence: TGCGCCAGCGCCCACACTAAAACTAGCATCAATGAGCAGTTCTTC. It encodes CASAHTKTSINEQFF. The full variable domain, rest sourced from reference TRBV5-1 and TRBJ2-1, is KAGVTQTPRYLIKTRGQQVTLSCSPISGHRSVSWYQQTPGQGLQFLFEYFSETQRNKGNFPGRFSGRQFSNSRSEMNVSTLELGDSALYLCASAHTKTSINEQFFGPGTRLTVL.

The chain uses TRBV13 and TRBJ2-5, with 11 nucleotides matching TRBD2. The CDR3 runs 19 residues. The germline gives CDR1 PRHDT, CDR2 FYEKMQ (reference sequence). J lost 1 base, V lost 2 bases, and 12 bases had no gene match. The CDR3 nucleotides read TGTGCCAGCAGCTTATGGGCTAGCGGGAGGTCCCGGATCCAAGAGACCCAGTACTTC. Protein product: CASSLWASGRSRIQETQYF.

V is TRBV5-6 and J is TRBJ2-7; 10 bases match TRBD2. Germline V gene data show CDR1 as SGHDT and CDR2 as YYEEEE. The CDR3 sequence is 15 residues long. The V and J ends lost 2 bases and 4 bases, in that order; junction bases with no gene match: 6. The chain's CDR3 is CASSFTAGGPYEQYF. DNA for the CDR3: TGTGCCAGCAGCTTCACAGCGGGAGGGCCGTACGAGCAGTACTTC. Full variable domain (outside the CDR3, taken from reference TRBV5-6 and TRBJ2-7): DAGVTQSPTHLIKTRGQQVTLRCSPKSGHDTVSWYQQALGQGPQFIFQYYEEEERQRGNFPDRFSGHQFPNYSSELNVNALLLGDSALYLCASSFTAGGPYEQYFGPGTRLTVT.